One and the same sample provided the 2 T cell receptor beta chains below, sequenced in a study of siplizumab effects on memory and regulatory T cells. Sequencing used immunoSEQ multiplex PCR; TCRdb keeps in-frame clones, though not all of them. The repertoire holds about 82,000 clones, 80% to 90% seen once, with more than 1.5% in the top ten. Sequencing was done on a sample of Tregs sorted from blood. These receptor sequences come from a human donor in good health.

In DNA, the CDR3 is TGTGCCAGCAGTGAAAATAAAGGGACAGGGTTTAACTATGGCTACACCTTC. Translated: CASSENKGTGFNYGYTF. V usage is TRBV6-1 and J usage is TRBJ1-2; 9 positions match TRBD1. V shed 2 bases, J shed 1 base, and the junction held 8 bases outside the gene matches. CDR3 length: 17 residues. From germline, CDR1 is MNHNS and CDR2 SASEGT.

The chain carries TRBV10-1 and TRBJ2-5; D is ambiguous. The CDR3 has 14 residues. The germline gives CDR1 WNHNN, CDR2 SYGVQD (reference sequence). V dropped 0 bases and J dropped 1 base, with 6 bases sitting between them. The DNA of the CDR3 is TGCGCCAGCAGTGAGTCGGGCCGCCAAGAGACCCAGTACTTC. Translated, it gives CASSESGRQETQYF.